These 15 T cell receptor beta chains were all obtained from the same sample, sequenced in a study of blood T cell repertoires in COVID-19 (TCRdb year 2020). To prepare the library, the immunoSEQ multiplex PCR assay was applied. TCRdb holds this immuneACCESS table with in-frame rearrangements only. Some clones are missing; in checked studies, unresolved V genes explain under half, and the rest has no known cause. Recorded for this sample are some 150,000 clones; roughly 90% of them occurred a single time. Of the sample, 3% to 4% falls within the top ten clones. The sequencing input was peripheral blood. The receptor set was obtained from a woman aged 60-70 years who had recovered from COVID-19.

V and J are TRBV5-8 and TRBJ1-5, with 8 bases fitting TRBD1. This CDR3 contains 16 residues. Losses at the gene ends were 4 bases for V and 3 bases for J; bases not matched to a gene: 9. The V gene's germline CDR1 is SGHTS and CDR2 YDEGEE. The CDR3 DNA reads TGTGCCAGCAGCGAGGGGAGGACAGGGTACAATCAGCCCCAGCATTTT. This encodes CASSEGRTGYNQPQHF.

The chain joins TRBV29-1 to TRBJ2-7; 7 bases are shared with TRBD1. J gave up 5 bases and V 2 bases, and 3 bases lay outside the gene matches. This CDR3 has 12 residues. Germline lookup yields CDR1 SQVTM and CDR2 ANQGSEA. The DNA of the CDR3 is TGCAGCGTTGAAAAGGGGGCCCACGAGCAGTACTTC. Amino acid sequence: CSVEKGAHEQYF.

This clone was recorded a few times. The chain combines TRBV14 with TRBJ2-5; tentatively, D is TRBD2 (6 bases). The V end lost 4 bases, the J end lost 4 bases, and 13 bases lay between the germline ends. The CDR3 is 14 residues long. Germline V gives CDR1 SGHDN, CDR2 FVKESK. Here the CDR3 DNA reads TGTGCCAGCAGCCCCGTGGAGGGTCGAGAGACCCAGTACTTC. Amino acid sequence: CASSPVEGRETQYF.

CDR3 sequence reads: CASSIDEARGDYSNQPQHF. Here the CDR3 DNA reads TGTGCCAGTAGTATAGATGAGGCACGGGGGGATTATAGCAATCAGCCCCAGCATTTT. V gene TRBV19 combines with J gene TRBJ1-5; TRBD1 might be the D (5 bases). The length of the CDR3 is 19 residues. V was shortened by 0 bases and J by 0 bases, with 18 bases between the two germline ends. CDR1 is LNHDA, CDR2 SQIVND, per germline (reference sequence).

The sample holds many counts of this clone. The V gene is TRBV15, the J gene TRBJ1-5; D gene ambiguous. Germline assignment: CDR1 LNHNV and CDR2 YYDKDF (reference sequence). The CDR3 is 18 amino acids. V was pared by 1 base and J by 0 bases, with 16 bases between. The CDR3 is CATSRGTRVPNSNQPQHF. CDR3 nucleotide sequence: TGTGCCACCAGCAGAGGTACGCGAGTACCTAATAGCAATCAGCCCCAGCATTTT.

This chain uses TRBV2 with TRBJ2-3, with D perhaps matching TRBD1 (6 bases). V was shortened by 9 bases and J by 1 base, with 8 bases between the two germline ends. Germline V gene lookup returns CDR1 SNHLY and CDR2 FYNNEI. CDR3 size: 12 residues. The CDR3 protein is CARHRGTDTQYF. In DNA, the CDR3 is TGTGCCAGACACAGGGGCACAGATACGCAGTATTTT.

This chain links TRBV2 with TRBJ2-5, with D perhaps matching TRBD2 (6 bases). This CDR3 spans 13 amino acids. Per the germline V gene, CDR1 is SNHLY and CDR2 is FYNNEI. The V gene lost 6 bases and the J gene lost 5 bases, with 13 bases spanning the gap. CDR3 loop: CASRMEGLETQYF. The DNA of the CDR3 is TGTGCCAGCAGGATGGAGGGGTTGGAGACCCAGTACTTC.

The chain uses TRBV29-1 and TRBJ1-1; D might be TRBD1 (5 bases). CDR1 and CDR2 (germline): SQVTM, ANQGSEA. The CDR3 consists of 13 residues. Between the trimmed V and J ends, which lost 4 bases and 1 base, there was a span of 10 bases. The chain's CDR3 is CSVAPTANTEAFF. In nucleotides, the CDR3 is TGCAGCGTTGCCCCGACAGCGAACACTGAAGCTTTCTTT.

The rearrangement links TRBV4-1 to TRBJ1-2, with 7 bases lining up with TRBD1. Losses at the gene ends were 3 bases for V and 4 bases for J; bases not matched to a gene: 8. Germline V gives CDR1 MGHRA, CDR2 YSYEKL. CDR3 length: 15 amino acids. The CDR3 DNA is TGCGCCAGCAGCCAGGTGTGGGACAGAGCCTATGGCTACACCTTC. Its protein is CASSQVWDRAYGYTF.

This clone was counted only a few times. This chain uses TRBV14 with TRBJ2-7; a possible D gene is TRBD1 (6 bases). From germline, CDR1 is SGHDN and CDR2 FVKESK. Trimming cost V 2 bases and J 3 bases, with 11 bases left between them. This CDR3 is 14 amino acids long. The DNA for the CDR3 is TGTGCCAGCAGCCAACTCGGACAGAGCTACGAGCAGTACTTC. This sequence encodes CASSQLGQSYEQYF.

This sequence joins TRBV6-4 and TRBJ1-5; D perhaps matches TRBD1 (5 bases). CDR3 length equals 14 residues. Germline CDR1 is MRHNA and CDR2 is SNTAGT. V lost 7 bases to trimming and J lost 3 bases, with 13 bases between them. The CDR3 bases are TGTGCCAGCACCACGGGGGATGCCAATCAGCCCCAGCATTTT. Amino acids: CASTTGDANQPQHF.

The chain uses TRBV28 and TRBJ1-1, with D maybe TRBD1 (5 bases). This CDR3 is built from 15 residues. Trimming took off 3 bases at V and 0 bases at J, with 11 bases between the two ends. Per germline, CDR1 MDHEN and CDR2 SYDVKM. CDR3 sequence: CASSFGGGLNTEAFF. CDR3 DNA: TGTGCCAGCAGTTTTGGGGGAGGTCTGAACACTGAAGCTTTCTTT.

The count of this clone is one. This chain connects TRBV7-8 to TRBJ1-2; the match to TRBD1 covers 7 bases. CDR3 length equals 16 residues. Germline assignment: CDR1 SGHVS and CDR2 FQNEAQ. V lost 0 bases, J lost 6 bases, and 10 bases stayed unmatched. The CDR3 nucleotides read TGTGCCAGCAGCTTAGCACTCGGACAGGTCGTTAATGGCTACACCTTC. It specifies CASSLALGQVVNGYTF. The entire variable domain, with the rest obtained from reference TRBV7-8 and TRBJ1-2, is as follows: GAGVSQSPRYKVAKRGQDVALRCDPISGHVSLFWYQQALGQGPEFLTYFQNEAQLDKSGLPSDRFFAERPEGSVSTLKIQRTQQEDSAVYLCASSLALGQVVNGYTFGSGTRLTVV.

The chain combines TRBV5-8 with TRBJ1-4; D might be TRBD1 (5 bases). Trimming removed 0 bases at V and 5 bases at J, with 11 bases between. The CDR3 runs to 15 residues. Germline V gene sequence: CDR1 SGHTS, CDR2 YDEGEE. CDR3 nucleotide sequence: TGTGCCAGCAGCTTGGTGGCTGGGGGGAATGAAAAACTGTTTTTT. Translated: CASSLVAGGNEKLFF.

The chain recombines TRBV12-5 with TRBJ2-5; no reliable D call. Germline V gene sequence: CDR1 LGHNT, CDR2 FRNRAP. This CDR3 region has 11 residues. The ends were cut back, 7 bases at V and 1 base at J, with 4 bases in the middle. The CDR3 here is CASASQETQYF. The CDR3 bases are TGTGCTAGTGCGAGCCAAGAGACCCAGTACTTC.